What follows describes a single T cell receptor (beta chain). This specimen comes from a study of T cell changes during pregnancy in multiple sclerosis. Clones were sequenced by immunoSEQ multiplex PCR, and TCRdb holds only the in-frame ones, with some missing. Of 15,000 to 20,000 clones in the sample, around 86% are singletons; the top ten hold 5.5% to 7.5%. Germline V gene lookup returns CDR1 SGHNT and CDR2 YYREEE (reference sequence). V lost 4 bases to trimming and J lost 6 bases; unmatched junction nucleotides: 10. CDR3 size: 14 residues. The chain carries TRBV5-4 and TRBJ2-7; 7 bases align to TRBD2. The sequence came from a female donor in good health, enrolled as a control in a pregnancy study. The starting material was CD8+ T cells from peripheral blood mononuclear cells, obtained in the third trimester of pregnancy. CDR3 sequence: CASSQPSQRGEQYF. CDR3 in DNA: TGTGCCAGCAGCCAGCCGTCACAGCGGGGCGAGCAGTACTTC.